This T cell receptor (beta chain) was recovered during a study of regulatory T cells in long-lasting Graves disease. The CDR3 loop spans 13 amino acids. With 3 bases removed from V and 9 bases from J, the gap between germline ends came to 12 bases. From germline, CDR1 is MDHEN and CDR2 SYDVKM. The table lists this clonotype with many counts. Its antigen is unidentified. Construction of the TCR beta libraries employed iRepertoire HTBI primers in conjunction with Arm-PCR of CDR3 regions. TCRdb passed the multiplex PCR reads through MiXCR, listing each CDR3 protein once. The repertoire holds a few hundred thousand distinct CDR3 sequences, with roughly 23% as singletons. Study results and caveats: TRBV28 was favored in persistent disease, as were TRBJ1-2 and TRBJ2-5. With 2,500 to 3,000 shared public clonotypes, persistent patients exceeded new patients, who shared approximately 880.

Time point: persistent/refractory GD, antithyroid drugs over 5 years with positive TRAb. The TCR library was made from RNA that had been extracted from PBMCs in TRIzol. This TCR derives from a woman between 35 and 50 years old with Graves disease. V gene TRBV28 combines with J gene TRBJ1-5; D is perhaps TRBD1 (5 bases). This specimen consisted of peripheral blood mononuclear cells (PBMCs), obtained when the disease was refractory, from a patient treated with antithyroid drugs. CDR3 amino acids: CASSFPGRVPQHF. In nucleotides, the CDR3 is TGTGCCAGCAGTTTCCCAGGGCGAGTGCCCCAGCATTTT.